This T cell receptor beta chain was captured in a study of response to subunit inactivated influenza vaccine. Overall study findings and caveats: After each seasonal influenza vaccination, few new T cells are recruited, the authors suggested.

The sample holds a few counts of this clonotype. Its antigen is currently unknown. TCRdb re-analysed the RT-PCR reads in MiXCR, keeping a single row per CDR3 protein. The sample yields about 700,000 distinct CDR3 sequences, approximately 13% seen once. Trimming at V came to 1 base and at J to 3 bases, leaving 3 bases not matched to a gene. The CDR3 contains 14 residues. Germline V gene sequence: CDR1 SEHNR, CDR2 FQNEAQ (reference sequence). The gene calls are TRBV7-9 and TRBJ2-7; TRBD1 matches 7 bases. This sequence originates from a man aged 50-59 years who received an inactivated influenza vaccine. Sample: PBMCs from blood, taken 14 to 15 days before vaccination. DNA for the CDR3: TGTGCCAGCAGCTTAGGCAGGGGGTACTACGAGCAGTACTTC. It codes for CASSLGRGYYEQYF.